Below are 30 T cell receptor beta chains sequenced from a single sample in a study of T cell repertoires in cytomegalovirus infection. One entry per CDR3 protein, called by TCRdb with MiXCR from the reads. This table holds some 680,000 distinct CDR3 sequences, less than 40% found once. Sequencing used PBMCs. These receptors were obtained from a human donor in good health (CMV status not recorded). Some clones in this sample may be carry-over from other donors' samples.

This clonotype was picked up many times. As DNA, the CDR3 is TGTGCCAGCAGCTTAACTAGCGGGAGGGAGTACGAGCAGTACTTC. It translates to CASSLTSGREYEQYF. The rearrangement uses TRBV7-2 and TRBJ2-7; 13 bases are shared with TRBD2. V lost 2 bases, J lost 4 bases, and 2 bases stayed unmatched. This CDR3 has 15 amino acids. Germline CDR1 SGHTA, CDR2 FQGNSA.

The table lists this clonotype with a few counts. Here the CDR3 DNA reads TGCAGTGCCACAAAGGCCGGGACTAGCGGGGGGAACGAGCAGTACTTC. This codes for CSATKAGTSGGNEQYF. The chain combines TRBV20-1 with TRBJ2-7; 15 positions match TRBD2. Per the germline V gene, CDR1 is DFQATT and CDR2 is SNEGSKA (reference sequence). The CDR3 extends over 16 amino acids. V was clipped by 6 bases and J by 5 bases; unmatched bases: 11.

This clonotype was found a few times. The J gene is TRBJ2-7, the V gene TRBV12-3 or TRBV12-4, with D perhaps TRBD2 (5 bases). Trimming removed 6 bases from V and 2 bases from J, with 14 bases in between. This CDR3 spans 14 amino acids. CDR3 residues: CASSAAAGTYEQYF. In nucleotides, the CDR3 is TGTGCCAGCAGCGCCGCGGCGGGCACCTACGAGCAGTACTTC.

This clonotype was seen a handful of times. The V call is TRBV12-3 or TRBV12-4, the J call TRBJ1-1; TRBD1 matches at 7 bases. This CDR3 comprises 14 residues. Unmatched junction bases numbered 9, after V lost 5 bases and J lost 6 bases. CDR3 sequence (DNA): TGTGCCAGCAGTGACGACAGGGCTGTGGCTGAAGCTTTCTTT. Residues: CASSDDRAVAEAFF.

This rearrangement joins TRBV20-1 to TRBJ2-3; 8 bases are shared with TRBD2. This CDR3 has 15 amino acids. In germline, CDR1 is DFQATT, CDR2 SNEGSKA (reference sequence). Unmatched junction bases numbered 3, after V lost 1 base and J lost 0 bases. The CDR3 loop reads CSARGRGGSTDTQYF. The CDR3 nucleotides read TGCAGTGCTAGAGGTCGGGGGGGAAGCACAGATACGCAGTATTTT.

This clonotype was detected many times. V is TRBV7-8 and J is TRBJ1-1, with D hard to call. Germline CDR1 is SGHVS and CDR2 is FQNEAQ. The V end lost 3 bases, the J end lost 6 bases, and 2 bases lay between the germline ends. The CDR3 has 10 amino acids. This CDR3 is CASSFAEAFF. CDR3 nucleotides: TGTGCCAGCAGCTTTGCTGAAGCTTTCTTT.

The CDR3 spells CSVSRAQGNTEAFF. Written as DNA, the CDR3 is TGCAGCGTTAGTCGGGCTCAGGGGAACACTGAAGCTTTCTTT. This chain joins TRBV29-1 and TRBJ1-1, with D perhaps TRBD1 (5 bases). Trimming removed 5 bases at V and 1 base at J, with 14 bases between. There are 14 residues in the CDR3. The germline V gene has CDR1 SQVTM and CDR2 ANQGSEA.

The genes are TRBV7-9 and TRBJ2-7; 10 bases are shared with TRBD2. The CDR3 is made up of 17 amino acids. Germline-derived CDR1 and CDR2 are SEHNR and FQNEAQ (reference sequence). V lost 5 bases, J lost 2 bases, and 12 bases stayed unmatched. CDR3 in amino acids: CASSPTTLAGRPYEQYF. The CDR3 nucleotides read TGTGCCAGCAGCCCGACCACACTAGCGGGAAGGCCCTACGAGCAGTACTTC.

This clonotype was counted between two and nine times. The J gene is TRBJ2-7, the V gene TRBV4-1; TRBD1 aligns across 10 bases. V lost 4 bases to trimming and J lost 2 bases; unmatched junction nucleotides: 5. There are 15 residues in the CDR3. Germline CDR1 and CDR2: MGHRA and YSYEKL. The CDR3: CASSPQGTGAYEQYF. In nucleotides, the CDR3 is TGCGCCAGCAGCCCGCAGGGGACAGGGGCCTACGAGCAGTACTTC.

This clonotype was counted between two and nine times. Written as DNA, the CDR3 is TGTGCCGCACAGGGGGGCGGGGAGCTGTTTTTT. Its translation is CAAQGGGELFF. The rearrangement uses TRBV28 and TRBJ2-2, with 8 bases that match TRBD1. Germline CDR1 is MDHEN and CDR2 is SYDVKM. The CDR3 length is 11 residues. Trimming cost V 11 bases and J 7 bases; bases outside gene matches: 3.

The genes are TRBV19 and TRBJ2-7; the match to TRBD1 covers 7 bases. V gave up 3 bases and J gave up 2 bases; unmatched junction bases: 7. CDR3 size: 15 residues. Germline V CDR1 and CDR2: LNHDA, SQIVND (reference sequence). The CDR3: CASSMGGTATYEQYF. CDR3 nucleotide sequence: TGTGCCAGTAGTATGGGTGGGACAGCAACCTACGAGCAGTACTTC.

This clonotype was seen ten or more times. This sequence joins TRBV19 and TRBJ2-6; the D is unclear. Germline CDR1 LNHDA, CDR2 SQIVND (reference sequence). The length of the CDR3 is 15 residues. Trimming cost V 6 bases and J 0 bases, with 9 bases left between them. DNA for the CDR3: TGTGCCAGTAGCCTCAGTAGCTCTGGGGCCAACGTCCTGACTTTC. This codes for CASSLSSSGANVLTF.

About this clonotype: A junction end diverges from the germline sequence, so it may reflect a read error. The gene calls are TRBV10-3 and TRBJ1-5; D perhaps matches TRBD1 (6 bases). This CDR3 is 16 amino acids long. Germline CDR1 reads ENHRY; CDR2 reads SYGVKD. The DNA of the CDR3 is TGTGCCAGCAGTCATGGGGGGCTTGCGGGCAATCAGCCCCAGCATTTT. Its protein is CASSHGGLAGNQPQHF.

In this sample, this clonotype turned up a few times. This sequence joins TRBV5-5 and TRBJ2-3; TRBD2 matches at 10 bases. This CDR3 has 16 residues. Germline loops: CDR1 SGHKS, CDR2 YYEKEE (reference sequence). J lost 0 bases, V lost 0 bases, and 1 base had no gene match. CDR3 sequence (DNA): TGTGCCAGCAGCTTGGGGACTAGCGGTAGCACAGATACGCAGTATTTT. It encodes CASSLGTSGSTDTQYF.

The J gene is TRBJ1-2, the V gene TRBV4-2; tentatively, D is TRBD1 (6 bases). The germline CDR1 and CDR2 sequences are LGHNA and YNFKEQ. CDR3 length equals 12 residues. Trimming removed 4 bases from V and 12 bases from J, with 15 bases in between. The DNA for the CDR3 is TGTGCCAGCAGCCGAGGACAGCCCCCTGACACCTTC. This encodes CASSRGQPPDTF.

The rearrangement uses TRBV19 and TRBJ1-5; 7 nucleotides line up with TRBD1. CDR1 is LNHDA, CDR2 SQIVND, per germline (reference sequence). The CDR3 covers 15 residues. V shed 5 bases and J 7 bases; nucleotides not matched to a gene: 11. As DNA, the CDR3 is TGTGCCAGTAGTTCCGACAGGGTGGCGGGACAGCCCCAGCATTTT. Translating gives CASSSDRVAGQPQHF.

The CDR3 loop reads CASSPFSGSYEQYF. CDR3 DNA: TGTGCCAGCAGTCCGTTCTCGGGTTCCTACGAGCAGTACTTC. The V and J genes are TRBV28 and TRBJ2-7; D is unresolved. Trimming took off 5 bases at V and 1 base at J, with 12 bases between the two ends. The CDR3 extends over 14 amino acids. The germline CDR1 and CDR2 sequences are MDHEN and SYDVKM.

The table lists this clonotype with a few counts. The chain has TRBV4-1 and TRBJ1-4, with D maybe TRBD1 (6 bases). Germline V gene lookup returns CDR1 MGHRA and CDR2 YSYEKL. This CDR3 contains 16 residues. Trimming removed 0 bases from V and 6 bases from J, with 14 bases in between. CDR3: CASSQDWGAEDEKLFF. The CDR3 DNA reads TGCGCCAGCAGCCAAGATTGGGGGGCGGAGGATGAAAAACTGTTTTTT.

This clonotype appeared a single time. The chain couples TRBV12-3 or TRBV12-4 to TRBJ1-1; TRBD1 matches at 7 bases. The V and J ends lost 5 bases and 1 base, in that order; junction bases with no gene match: 7. The CDR3 spans 15 residues. The CDR3 DNA follows: TGTGCCAGCAGTCGACAGGGTCGGTCGAACACTGAAGCTTTCTTT. Translated, it gives CASSRQGRSNTEAFF.

The V and J genes are TRBV11-2 and TRBJ2-3; tentatively, D is TRBD1 (6 bases). The CDR3 is 15 amino acids. V shed 1 base and J shed 4 bases, with 12 bases lying between them. In germline, CDR1 is SGHAT, CDR2 FQNNGV. The chain's CDR3 is CASSLVPQGADTQYF. The CDR3 nucleotides are TGTGCCAGCAGCTTAGTACCACAGGGAGCAGATACGCAGTATTTT. The variable domain in full, with the rest retrieved from reference TRBV11-2 and TRBJ2-3, is EAGVAQSPRYKIIEKRQSVAFWCNPISGHATLYWYQQILGQGPKLLIQFQNNGVVDDSQLPKDRFSAERLKGVDSTLKIQPAKLEDSAVYLCASSLVPQGADTQYFGPGTRLTVL.

The chain carries TRBV7-9 and TRBJ2-2, with 8 nucleotides matching TRBD1. CDR1 is SEHNR and CDR2 is FQNEAQ in the germline V gene (reference sequence). The V segment lost 6 bases and the J segment 4 bases; nucleotides outside the gene matches: 4. This CDR3 comprises 14 residues. CDR3 protein: CASRQGAVTGELFF. In DNA form, the CDR3 reads TGTGCCAGCAGGCAGGGGGCGGTCACCGGGGAGCTGTTTTTT.

This clonotype was counted a few times. The rearrangement links TRBV7-9 to TRBJ2-7; D might be TRBD1 or TRBD2, each matching 5 bases. From germline, CDR1 is SEHNR and CDR2 FQNEAQ (reference sequence). The CDR3 totals 14 residues. Trimming cost V 1 base and J 5 bases, with 12 bases left between them. The CDR3 here is CASSLVGPYDEQYF. CDR3 DNA sequence: TGTGCCAGCAGCTTAGTGGGACCCTACGACGAGCAGTACTTC.

This clonotype was picked up a small number of times. One junction end does not reproduce the germline sequence, and a read error may be involved. This sequence joins TRBV7-7 and TRBJ2-2; TRBD1 might be the D (6 bases). The germline CDR1 and CDR2 sequences are SSHAT and FNYEAQ (reference sequence). This CDR3 comprises 15 residues. CDR3 residues: CASSSTTGNTGELFF. CDR3 DNA sequence: TGTGCTAGCAGCTCTACGACAGGGAACACCGGGGAGCTGTTTTTT.

The CDR3 loop is CASSPLGSEQYF. CDR3 coding DNA: TGTGCCAGCAGTCCCCTGGGTTCCGAGCAGTACTTC. The V and J genes are TRBV27 and TRBJ2-7; D is ambiguous. The ends were cut back, 5 bases at V and 6 bases at J, with 11 bases in the middle. The CDR3 has 12 residues. Per the germline V gene, CDR1 is MNHEY and CDR2 is SMNVEV (reference sequence).

The sample holds a few counts of this clonotype. The chain is built from TRBV7-9 and TRBJ2-3; 15 bases map to TRBD2. The J segment lost 3 bases and the V segment lost 6 bases, leaving 10 bases of the junction unmatched. Germline V gene data show CDR1 as SEHNR and CDR2 as FQNEAQ (reference sequence). The CDR3 consists of 18 residues. Here the CDR3 reads CASRGPGLAGGSTDTQYF. The CDR3 DNA sequence: TGTGCCAGCAGAGGACCGGGACTAGCGGGGGGTTCTACAGATACGCAGTATTTT.

The gene calls are TRBV5-1 and TRBJ2-7; D remains ambiguous. Trimming took off 0 bases at V and 7 bases at J, with 17 bases between the two ends. CDR3 size: 15 residues. Germline V gives CDR1 SGHRS, CDR2 YFSETQ. CDR3 region: CASSLGAKITGEQYF. The CDR3, as DNA: TGCGCCAGCAGCTTGGGAGCAAAAATAACTGGAGAGCAGTACTTC. Full variable domain (outside the CDR3, taken from reference TRBV5-1 and TRBJ2-7): KAGVTQTPRYLIKTRGQQVTLSCSPISGHRSVSWYQQTPGQGLQFLFEYFSETQRNKGNFPGRFSGRQFSNSRSEMNVSTLELGDSALYLCASSLGAKITGEQYFGPGTRLTVT.

The J gene is TRBJ1-1, the V gene TRBV20-1; D gene ambiguous. This CDR3 has 11 amino acids. V shed 0 bases and J shed 7 bases, with 6 bases lying between them. Per germline, CDR1 DFQATT and CDR2 SNEGSKA (reference sequence). The CDR3 coding sequence is TGCAGTGCTAGAGACTGGGGTGAAGCTTTCTTT. This codes for CSARDWGEAFF.

The chain is built from TRBV5-6 and TRBJ2-7; D is unresolved. The CDR3 has 12 amino acids. Germline loops: CDR1 SGHDT, CDR2 YYEEEE. Trimming shortened V by 4 bases and J by 7 bases, and 12 bases separated the two germline ends. Here the CDR3 reads CASSPGIREQYF. CDR3 in DNA: TGTGCCAGCAGCCCTGGAATTAGGGAGCAGTACTTC.

The chain uses TRBV11-2 and TRBJ2-3, with a weak D call TRBD2 (5 bases). Trimming shortened V by 5 bases and J by 0 bases, and 12 bases separated the two germline ends. This CDR3 comprises 15 residues. In germline, CDR1 is SGHAT, CDR2 FQNNGV. The CDR3 DNA sequence: TGTGCCAGCAGCAAACTCGAGGGCAGCACAGATACGCAGTATTTT. Translated: CASSKLEGSTDTQYF.

The rearrangement links TRBV28 to TRBJ1-4, with TRBD1 as a possible D gene (5 bases). CDR1 is MDHEN, CDR2 SYDVKM, per germline. Trimming removed 6 bases at V and 7 bases at J, with 18 bases between. The CDR3 consists of 15 residues. CDR3 region: CASSDSYLGGEKLFF. In DNA form, the CDR3 reads TGTGCCAGCAGCGACAGTTACCTTGGTGGTGAAAAACTGTTTTTT.